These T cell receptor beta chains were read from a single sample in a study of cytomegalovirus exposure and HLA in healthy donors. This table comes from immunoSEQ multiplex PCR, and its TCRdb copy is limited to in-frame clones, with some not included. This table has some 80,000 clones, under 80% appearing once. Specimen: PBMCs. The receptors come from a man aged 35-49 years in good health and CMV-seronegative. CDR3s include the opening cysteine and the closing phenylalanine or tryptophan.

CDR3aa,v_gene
CATSRKTGNSNQPQHF,TRBV15
CASSLDSYNEQFF,TRBV5-1
CASSLATGGGNQGEQFF,TRBV5-4
CASSRDGTSGGLRTGELFF,TRBV11-1
CASSLGGGGTEAFF,TRBV28
CASSNGGLPYEQYF,TRBV19
CASSSAFAGEIYEQYF,TRBV28
CAVGGGTSSGANVLTF,TRBV19
CASSLDLGRETQYF,TRBV11-2
CATYRPGTLTYEQYF,TRBV28
CASSPQPPGKVIYGYTF,TRBV18
CASSLGDRGYNYGYTF,TRBV5-8
CASRPQGAAGNQPQHF,TRBV19
CASSQEGSGSSYNEQFF,TRBV4-1
CASSVTGTVNTEAFF,TRBV5-1
CAWSPLAGVSNEQFF,TRBV30
CASSLLLTGTPRKPQHF,TRBV19
CSAGTVGNTIYF,TRBV29-1
CASGTSGAYNEQFF,TRBV5-1
CASSQVGGLLNEQFF,TRBV4-1
CASSTRTGAETQYF,TRBV7-9
CASSPSGVGYTF,TRBV7-9
CASSLESGGGYTF,TRBV11-2
CASSLGGAGSTDTQYF,TRBV7-9
CASSSTGTGVNEQYF,TRBV6-6
CASSPRQGVTNSPLHF,TRBV7-8
CASSGGTGAGQPQHF,TRBV27
CASSPPDRGLHF,TRBV18
CSSSRTAESSGNTIYF,TRBV7-9
CASSLGGRGSNYGYTF,TRBV5-1
CASAPLDSKKETQYF,TRBV19
CASSLKQGAAYNEQFF,TRBV6-6
CASSSTGPLSNQPQHF,TRBV7-2
CASSPGLRNTGELFF,TRBV18
CASRTAGTGSTEAFF,TRBV4-2
CASSTDREQYF,TRBV9